The 12 T cell receptor beta chains in this list originate from one sample, sequenced in a study of blood T cell repertoires in COVID-19. The assay was immunoSEQ multiplex PCR, and TCRdb's table has in-frame clones only and misses some. This table has under 30,000 clones, 65% to 90% appearing once. Specimen: peripheral blood. The receptors were gathered from a human donor in a cohort sampled during active COVID-19.

The chain employs TRBV7-9 and TRBJ2-7, with a possible D match to TRBD2 (5 bases). V lost 5 bases, J lost 5 bases, and 13 bases lay in between. CDR1 SEHNR and CDR2 FQNEAQ come from the germline V gene (reference sequence). This CDR3 is built from 13 residues. The CDR3 coding sequence is TGTGCCAGCAGCCCCTTTGCGGGTAACGAGCAGTACTTC. Translating gives CASSPFAGNEQYF.

On this clone itself: At one of its ends the junction is not consistent with the germline gene, which may arise from a read error. The chain couples TRBV7-7 to TRBJ1-2, with D perhaps matching TRBD1 (5 bases). The CDR3 covers 15 residues. CDR1 is SSHAT and CDR2 is FNYEAQ in the germline V gene (reference sequence). The CDR3 sequence: CASSLPTWGDYGYTF. As DNA, the CDR3 is TGTGCTAGCAGCTTACCGACATGGGGGGACTATGGCTACACCTTC.

V is TRBV7-2 and J is TRBJ1-1; D is unclear. Trimming stripped 2 bases from V and 3 bases from J, with 7 bases between. Germline lookup yields CDR1 SGHTA and CDR2 FQGNSA. CDR3 size: 13 residues. The CDR3: CASSLQLDTEAFF. In DNA form, the CDR3 reads TGTGCCAGCAGCTTACAGTTGGACACTGAAGCTTTCTTT.

The sample holds one count of this clone. The V and J genes are TRBV2 and TRBJ1-1; D ambiguous. The V and J ends lost 4 bases and 0 bases respectively, with 9 bases between them. This CDR3 has 14 residues. CDR1 is SNHLY and CDR2 is FYNNEI in the germline V gene. CDR3 nucleotide sequence: TGTGCCAGCAGTGTCGAACAGATGAACACTGAAGCTTTCTTT. Translated: CASSVEQMNTEAFF. The entire variable domain, with the rest obtained from reference TRBV2 and TRBJ1-1, is as follows: EPEVTQTPSHQVTQMGQEVILRCVPISNHLYFYWYRQILGQKVEFLVSFYNNEISEKSEIFDDQFSVERPDGSNFTLKIRSTKLEDSAMYFCASSVEQMNTEAFFGQGTRLTVV.

The rearrangement uses TRBV15 and TRBJ2-1; 8 nucleotides match TRBD2. The V gene's germline CDR1 is LNHNV and CDR2 YYDKDF (reference sequence). J lost 0 bases, V lost 5 bases, and 9 bases had no gene match. The CDR3 has 17 amino acids. CDR3 sequence (DNA): TGTGCCACCAGCGCCGTCTCTAGCGGGTTCTCCTACAATGAGCAGTTCTTC. This sequence encodes CATSAVSSGFSYNEQFF.

The chain has TRBV5-4 and TRBJ2-1, with 11 bases matching TRBD2. V trimming: 2 bases; J trimming: 5 bases; junction bases outside the gene matches: 9. This CDR3 contains 17 residues. Germline V CDR1 and CDR2: SGHNT, YYREEE (reference sequence). CDR3 loop: CASSFLAGGSRDNEQFF. The CDR3 DNA follows: TGTGCCAGCAGCTTCCTAGCGGGAGGAAGTAGGGACAATGAGCAGTTCTTC.

CDR3 amino acids: CASSVGGSLNQPQHF. The CDR3 bases are TGTGCCAGCAGCGTAGGTGGTAGCCTCAATCAGCCCCAGCATTTT. The chain joins TRBV9 to TRBJ1-5, with D unclear. The CDR3 runs to 15 residues. With 0 bases removed from V and 3 bases from J, the gap between germline ends came to 10 bases. Looked up from germline, CDR1 is SGDLS and CDR2 is YYNGEE.

The chain joins TRBV27 to TRBJ1-6, with D perhaps matching TRBD1 (6 bases). The V end was cut by 11 bases, the J end by 5 bases, with 19 bases between. Per germline, CDR1 MNHEY and CDR2 SMNVEV (reference sequence). This CDR3 contains 15 residues. The CDR3 DNA follows: TGTGCCGCCGGTTGGGCCAGGGGAAATAATTCACCCCTCCACTTT. It yields the protein CAAGWARGNNSPLHF.

The chain joins TRBV9 to TRBJ2-1; maybe TRBD2 (5 bases). Germline loops: CDR1 SGDLS, CDR2 YYNGEE. V was shortened by 4 bases and J by 9 bases, with 17 bases between the two germline ends. This CDR3 has 14 residues. The CDR3 coding sequence is TGTGCCAGCAGCATCCGGGCCATCGGAGGTGAGCAGTTCTTC. It codes for CASSIRAIGGEQFF.

This chain joins TRBV5-5 and TRBJ2-4; 13 bases line up with TRBD2. This CDR3 is 13 amino acids long. The V gene end was trimmed by 6 bases and the J gene end by 11 bases; junction bases not matched to a gene: 5. From germline, CDR1 is SGHKS and CDR2 YYEKEE (reference sequence). CDR3 sequence reads: CASTWGTSGVQYF. The CDR3 nucleotides are TGTGCCAGCACCTGGGGGACTAGCGGGGTTCAGTACTTC.

The J gene is TRBJ2-7, the V gene TRBV5-6, with no clear D. Between the trimmed V and J ends, which lost 0 bases and 2 bases, there was a span of 12 bases. The CDR3 spans 15 residues. The germline V gene encodes CDR1 SGHDT and CDR2 YYEEEE. This CDR3 reads CASSLGVRNAYEQYF. The CDR3 DNA sequence: TGTGCCAGCAGCTTGGGCGTCAGGAACGCCTACGAGCAGTACTTC. The complete variable domain, with remaining parts taken from reference TRBV5-6 and TRBJ2-7, reads DAGVTQSPTHLIKTRGQQVTLRCSPKSGHDTVSWYQQALGQGPQFIFQYYEEEERQRGNFPDRFSGHQFPNYSSELNVNALLLGDSALYLCASSLGVRNAYEQYFGPGTRLTVT.

This rearrangement joins TRBV7-2 to TRBJ2-1; 12 positions match TRBD2. Germline V CDR1 and CDR2: SGHTA, FQGNSA. The CDR3 is 19 residues long. The J segment lost 1 base and the V segment lost 5 bases, leaving 12 bases of the junction unmatched. CDR3 region: CASSLTGLAGTSSYNEQFF. As DNA, the CDR3 is TGTGCCAGCAGCCTTACGGGACTAGCGGGCACATCATCCTACAATGAGCAGTTCTTC.